This T cell receptor (beta chain) was found in a study of long-term antiretroviral therapy in people with HIV. There are 12 residues in the CDR3. V lost 7 bases, J lost 2 bases, and 9 bases lay in between. Germline values: CDR1 SNHLY, CDR2 FYNNEI. Of note for this clone: Its antigen is currently unknown.

immunoSEQ v3.0 was run at survey level. Profiled with immunoSEQ multiplex PCR; TCRdb holds only in-frame clones, not every one. The sample has 35,000 to 45,000 clones, around three quarters seen once; the top ten hold around 5.8%. Findings and caveats of the study: Although diversity increased after ART, it remained lower than in transplant donor controls. CDR3 lengths in HIV samples spanned a narrower range than controls. Adherence to ART, viral resistance and therapy changes lacked any data.

The sequence came from a man in his thirties or forties with HIV. The chain employs TRBV2 and TRBJ2-7; possible D gene TRBD1, 6 bases. This specimen consisted of unsorted PBMCs, obtained 3.4 years after starting antiretroviral therapy. The CDR3 nucleotides read TGTGCCAGCACGGACAGTACCTACGAGCAGTACTTC. Its protein is CASTDSTYEQYF.